A selection of T cell receptor beta chains follows, all from one sample in a study of blood T cell repertoires in COVID-19. Sequenced by immunoSEQ multiplex PCR; TCRdb stores in-frame clones only, minus some. The table shows 310,000 or so clones, with 88% occurring only once. Sequencing was carried out using peripheral blood. The receptors were sampled from a woman between 45 and 60 years old with active or convalescent COVID-19. Both conserved end residues are part of each CDR3. The D gene is left open where the match is weak. Some rows mark clone size as missing; the rest say once, few, many or name a class of expanded clone.

clone size,CDR3 length,D gene,V gene,J gene,CDR3 DNA,CDR3 protein
NA,17,NA,TRBV4-3,TRBJ2-7,TGCGCCAGCAGCCAAGAGGCTGGGGGGACGCCGGGCTACGAGCAGTACTTC,CASSQEAGGTPGYEQYF
NA,14,NA,TRBV5-4,TRBJ2-2,TGTGCCAGCAGCTTGGTACAGAACACCGGGGAGCTGTTTTTT,CASSLVQNTGELFF
NA,14,TRBD1,TRBV11-2,TRBJ1-1,TGTGCCAGCAGCTTGGGACAGCCTCAGAGTGAAGCTTTCTTT,CASSLGQPQSEAFF
NA,12,NA,TRBV6-9,TRBJ2-7,TGTGCCAGGGGGGGGGCACTCTACGAGCAGTACTTC,CARGGALYEQYF
NA,12,NA,TRBV29-1,TRBJ2-3,TGCAGCGTTGCCCCGGGCACAGATACGCAGTATTTT,CSVAPGTDTQYF
NA,13,NA,TRBV30,TRBJ2-3,TGTGCCTGGATGGCGGGAAATACAGATACGCAGTATTTT,CAWMAGNTDTQYF
NA,13,TRBD2,TRBV29-1,TRBJ2-7,TGCAGCGTTGTGGCTAGCGGAGGGTACGAGCAGTACTTC,CSVVASGGYEQYF
NA,14,NA,TRBV30,TRBJ1-1,TGTGCCTGGGCCCCGGAGGCCAAGGTCCCTGAAGCTTTCTTT,CAWAPEAKVPEAFF
NA,15,TRBD2,TRBV6-2/TRBV6-3,TRBJ2-1,TGTGCCAGCAGTTCCGGGACTAGCGGTTACAATGAGCAGTTCTTC,CASSSGTSGYNEQFF
NA,18,NA,TRBV9,TRBJ1-2,TGTGCCAGCAGCACTCGGTCCCAAGGGGAAGGGGTTGGCTATGGCTACACCTTC,CASSTRSQGEGVGYGYTF
NA,13,NA,TRBV28,TRBJ1-5,TGTGCCAGCAGAGGAGGCTTGGATCAGCCCCAGCATTTT,CASRGGLDQPQHF
NA,14,NA,TRBV9,TRBJ2-1,TGTGCCAGCAGCGTGGTTCACTACGGCGATGAGCAGTTCTTC,CASSVVHYGDEQFF
NA,13,NA,TRBV7-2,TRBJ1-2,TGTGCCAGCAGCTCACAGGGTGAAGGTGGCTACACCTTC,CASSSQGEGGYTF
NA,15,NA,TRBV19,TRBJ2-1,TGTGCCAGTACCCTTAGTGGGGCTGGGTACAATGAGCAGTTCTTC,CASTLSGAGYNEQFF
NA,16,TRBD2,TRBV11-2,TRBJ2-3,TGTGCCAGCAGCTTATCTTCGGGAGGGCGCACAGATACGCAGTATTTT,CASSLSSGGRTDTQYF
once,15,NA,TRBV30,TRBJ1-3,TGTGCCTGGAGTGCCGATACAGGATTTGGAAACACCATATATTTT,CAWSADTGFGNTIYF
NA,19,TRBD1,TRBV18,TRBJ1-3,TGTGCCAGCTCACCACAGGACAGGTTCACAGACCGCTCTGGAAACACCATATATTTT,CASSPQDRFTDRSGNTIYF
NA,14,TRBD1,TRBV30,TRBJ1-6,TGTGCCTGGGGATCGGGACAGTATAATTCACCCCTCCACTTT,CAWGSGQYNSPLHF
NA,14,NA,TRBV25-1,TRBJ2-1,TGTGCCAGCAGTCCTACAAGGGGGTACAATGAGCAGTTCTTC,CASSPTRGYNEQFF
once,12,NA,TRBV18,TRBJ2-7,TGTGCCAGCTCACCAGGGGGCATTGTGCAGTACTTC,CASSPGGIVQYF
NA,16,NA,TRBV6-6,TRBJ2-2,TGTGCCAGCAGTTCAAGTCCTATTCCCGGCACCGGGGAGCTGTTTTTT,CASSSSPIPGTGELFF
NA,14,TRBD2,TRBV15,TRBJ2-3,TGTGCCACCAGCAACCGACTAGCGGGGGTTACGCAGTATTTT,CATSNRLAGVTQYF
once,17,TRBD1,TRBV18,TRBJ1-2,TGTGCCAGCTCACTTACCTTCTCGACAGGGGTTAGAGATGGCTACACCTTC,CASSLTFSTGVRDGYTF
NA,11,NA,TRBV20-1,TRBJ1-1,TGCAGAGCCGACGCGGACACTGAAGCTTTCTTT,CRADADTEAFF
NA,15,NA,TRBV5-4,TRBJ1-3,TGTGCCAGCAGCGGATCCCAGGGCTCTGGAAACACCATATATTTT,CASSGSQGSGNTIYF
many,17,NA,TRBV2,TRBJ2-7,TGTGCCAGCAGGGCGGGCTCCTTAGGACGGTACTCCTACGAGCAGTACTTC,CASRAGSLGRYSYEQYF
NA,17,NA,TRBV24-1,TRBJ1-1,TGTGCCACCAGTGGGCATCAGACAGGTCCTTTATTCACTGAAGCTTTCTTT,CATSGHQTGPLFTEAFF
NA,16,NA,TRBV10-3,TRBJ1-2,TGTGCCATCAGTTCACAGCTCGTTACCGTTAACTATGGCTACACCTTC,CAISSQLVTVNYGYTF